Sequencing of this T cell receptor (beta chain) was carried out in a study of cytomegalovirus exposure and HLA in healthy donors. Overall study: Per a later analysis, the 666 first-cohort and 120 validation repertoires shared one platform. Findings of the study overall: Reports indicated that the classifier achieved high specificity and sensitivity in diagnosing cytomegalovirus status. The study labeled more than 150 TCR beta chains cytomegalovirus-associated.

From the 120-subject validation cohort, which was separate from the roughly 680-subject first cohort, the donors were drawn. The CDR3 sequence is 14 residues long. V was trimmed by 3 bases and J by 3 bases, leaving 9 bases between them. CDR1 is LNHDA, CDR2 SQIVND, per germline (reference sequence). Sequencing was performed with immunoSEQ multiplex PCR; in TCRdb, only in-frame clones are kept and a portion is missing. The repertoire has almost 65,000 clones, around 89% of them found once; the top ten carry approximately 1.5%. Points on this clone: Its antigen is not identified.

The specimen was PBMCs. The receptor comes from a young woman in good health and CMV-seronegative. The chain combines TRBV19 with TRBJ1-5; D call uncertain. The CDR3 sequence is CASSIRDLNQPQHF. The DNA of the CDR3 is TGTGCCAGTAGTATCCGGGATCTCAATCAGCCCCAGCATTTT. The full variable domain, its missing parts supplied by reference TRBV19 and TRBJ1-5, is DGGITQSPKYLFRKEGQNVTLSCEQNLNHDAMYWYRQDPGQGLRLIYYSQIVNDFQKGDIAEGYSVSREKKESFPLTVTSAQKNPTAFYLCASSIRDLNQPQHFGDGTRLSIL.